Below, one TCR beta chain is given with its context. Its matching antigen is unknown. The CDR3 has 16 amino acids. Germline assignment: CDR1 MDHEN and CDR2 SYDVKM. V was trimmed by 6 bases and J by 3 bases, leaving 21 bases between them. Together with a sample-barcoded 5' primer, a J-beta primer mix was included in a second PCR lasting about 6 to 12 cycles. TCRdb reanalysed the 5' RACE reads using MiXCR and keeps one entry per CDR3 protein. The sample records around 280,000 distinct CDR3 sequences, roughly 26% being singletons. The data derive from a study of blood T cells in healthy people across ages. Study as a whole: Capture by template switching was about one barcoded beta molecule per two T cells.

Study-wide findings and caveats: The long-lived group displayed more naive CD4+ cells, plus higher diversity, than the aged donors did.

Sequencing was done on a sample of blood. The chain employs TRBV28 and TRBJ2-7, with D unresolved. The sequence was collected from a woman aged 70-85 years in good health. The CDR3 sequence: CASSLIDDIRGYEQYF. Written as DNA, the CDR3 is TGTGCCAGCAGCCTGATTGACGACATTCGTGGCTACGAGCAGTACTTC. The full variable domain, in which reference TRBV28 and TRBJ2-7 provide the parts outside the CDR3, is DVKVTQSSRYLVKRTGEKVFLECVQDMDHENMFWYRQDPGLGLRLIYFSYDVKMKEKGDIPEGYSVSREKKERFSLILESASTNQTSMYLCASSLIDDIRGYEQYFGPGTRLTVT.